This T cell receptor beta chain is from a study of shared clonotypes between healthy human individuals. Measured with immunoSEQ multiplex PCR; TCRdb has only the in-frame clones, and not every one. Altogether over 95,000 clones are present, about 70% being singletons, with the ten largest covering 24%. The CDR3 covers 18 residues. Trimming took off 1 base at V and 3 bases at J, with 19 bases between the two ends. Per germline, CDR1 SGHVS and CDR2 FQNEAQ. The donors were adults (healthy and HIV-negative) with no recent acute infections or vaccinations. All the donors were Caucasian adults who lived in Nashville, Tennessee. Study-wide results and caveats: Against clonotypes common to all four donors, non-shared ones had lower generation probabilities. In this cohort, only blood was sampled, and tissue repertoires likely differ.

With respect to this clone: Its antigen is still unknown.

The TCR comes from a woman aged 25 to 39 in good health. Source material: memory CD8+ T cells sorted from blood. Subset defined: CD45RO+ cells pooled with CCR7-negative TemRA cells. This chain connects TRBV7-8 to TRBJ1-3, with D perhaps TRBD1 (5 bases). The DNA for the CDR3 is TGTGCCAGCAGCTTAGGAGGGGACCGAATACGGCATGGAAACACCATATATTTT. Translating gives CASSLGGDRIRHGNTIYF.